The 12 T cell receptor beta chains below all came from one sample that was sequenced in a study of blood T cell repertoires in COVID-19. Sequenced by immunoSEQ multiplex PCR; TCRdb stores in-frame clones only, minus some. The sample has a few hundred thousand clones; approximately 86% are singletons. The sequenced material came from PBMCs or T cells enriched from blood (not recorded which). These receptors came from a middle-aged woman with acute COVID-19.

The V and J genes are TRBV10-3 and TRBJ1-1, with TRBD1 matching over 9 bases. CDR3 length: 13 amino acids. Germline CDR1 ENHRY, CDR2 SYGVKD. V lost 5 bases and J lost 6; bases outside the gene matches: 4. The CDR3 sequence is CAISIQGASEAFF. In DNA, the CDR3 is TGTGCCATCAGTATACAGGGGGCTTCTGAAGCTTTCTTT.

CDR3 nucleotides: TGTGCCAGCAGTCCGGGGACTAGTCCCGCAGATACGCAGTATTTT. Translating gives CASSPGTSPADTQYF. The rearrangement links TRBV28 to TRBJ2-3; 8 positions match TRBD2. The length of the CDR3 is 15 residues. Germline V gene lookup returns CDR1 MDHEN and CDR2 SYDVKM. V lost 5 bases, J lost 4 bases, and 8 bases stayed unmatched.

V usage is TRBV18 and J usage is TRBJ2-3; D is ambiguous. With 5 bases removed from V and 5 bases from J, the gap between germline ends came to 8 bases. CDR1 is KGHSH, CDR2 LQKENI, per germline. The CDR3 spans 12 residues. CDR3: CASSFLLDTQYF. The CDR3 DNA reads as TGTGCCAGCTCATTCCTATTAGATACGCAGTATTTT.

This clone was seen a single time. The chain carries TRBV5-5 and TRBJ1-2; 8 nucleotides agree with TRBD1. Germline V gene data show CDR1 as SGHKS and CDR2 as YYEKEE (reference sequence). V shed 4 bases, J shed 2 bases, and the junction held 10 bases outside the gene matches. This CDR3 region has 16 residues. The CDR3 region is CASSPSSGQANYGYTF. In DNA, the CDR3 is TGTGCCAGCAGCCCGAGTTCGGGACAGGCGAACTATGGCTACACCTTC.

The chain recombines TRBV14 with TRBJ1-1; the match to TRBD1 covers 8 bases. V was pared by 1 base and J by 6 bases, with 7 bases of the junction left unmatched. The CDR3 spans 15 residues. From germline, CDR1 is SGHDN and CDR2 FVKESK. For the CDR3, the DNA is TGTGCCAGCAGCCAAGCCAGGGGGCCCTTCGCTGAAGCTTTCTTT. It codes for CASSQARGPFAEAFF.

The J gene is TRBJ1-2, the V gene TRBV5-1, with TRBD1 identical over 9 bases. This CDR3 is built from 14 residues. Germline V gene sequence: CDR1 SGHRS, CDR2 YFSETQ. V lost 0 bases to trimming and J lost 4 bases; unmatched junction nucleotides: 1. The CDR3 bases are TGCGCCAGCAGCTTGGGGGACAGGGCCTATGGCTACACCTTC. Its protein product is CASSLGDRAYGYTF.

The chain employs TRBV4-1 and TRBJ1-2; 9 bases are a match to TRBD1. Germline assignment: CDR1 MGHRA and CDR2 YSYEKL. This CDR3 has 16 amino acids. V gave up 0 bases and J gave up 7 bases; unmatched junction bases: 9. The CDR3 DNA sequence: TGCGCCAGCAGCCAAGATCCGAAACAGGGGGCGTCTGGCTACACCTTC. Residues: CASSQDPKQGASGYTF.

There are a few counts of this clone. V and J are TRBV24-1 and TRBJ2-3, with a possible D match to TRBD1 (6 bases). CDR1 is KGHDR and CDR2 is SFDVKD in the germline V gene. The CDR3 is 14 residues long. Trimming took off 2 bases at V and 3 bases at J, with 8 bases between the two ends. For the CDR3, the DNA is TGTGCCACCAGTGATTACAGGGAGACAGATACGCAGTATTTT. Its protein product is CATSDYRETDTQYF.

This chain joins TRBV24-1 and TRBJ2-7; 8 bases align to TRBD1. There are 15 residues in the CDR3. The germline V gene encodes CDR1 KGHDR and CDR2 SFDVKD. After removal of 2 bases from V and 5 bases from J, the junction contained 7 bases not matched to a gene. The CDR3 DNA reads TGTGCCACCAGTGATTCCCGGGACAGGAGAGACGAGCAGTACTTC. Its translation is CATSDSRDRRDEQYF.

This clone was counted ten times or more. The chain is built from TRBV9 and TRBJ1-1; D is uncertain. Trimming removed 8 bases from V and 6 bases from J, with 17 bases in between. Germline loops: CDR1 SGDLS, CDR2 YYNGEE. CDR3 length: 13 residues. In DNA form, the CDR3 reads TGTGCCAGTTCGACGGGAAGGTCTCCTGAAGCTTTCTTT. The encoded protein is CASSTGRSPEAFF.

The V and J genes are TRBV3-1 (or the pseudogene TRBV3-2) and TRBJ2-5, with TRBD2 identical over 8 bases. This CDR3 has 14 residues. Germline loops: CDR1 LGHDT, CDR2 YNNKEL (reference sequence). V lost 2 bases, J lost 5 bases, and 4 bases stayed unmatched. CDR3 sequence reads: CASSQSGGRETQYF. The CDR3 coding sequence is TGTGCCAGCAGCCAATCGGGCGGGAGGGAGACCCAGTACTTC.

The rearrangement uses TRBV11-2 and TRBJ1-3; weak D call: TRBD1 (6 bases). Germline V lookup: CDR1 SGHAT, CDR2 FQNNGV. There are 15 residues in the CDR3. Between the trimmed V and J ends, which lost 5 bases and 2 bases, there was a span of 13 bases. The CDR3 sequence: CASSTGLRTGNTIYF. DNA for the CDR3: TGTGCCAGCAGCACAGGGCTAAGGACTGGAAACACCATATATTTT.